These 28 T cell receptor beta chains came from one sample sequenced in a study of blood T cell repertoires in COVID-19. Here immunoSEQ multiplex PCR was the method, and the copy in TCRdb shows in-frame clones only, minus some. The sample lists 75,000 to 95,000 clones; approximately 82% were seen once. Sequenced: peripheral blood. The source of these receptors is a man between 60 and 75 years old with acute or convalescent COVID-19.

The V call is TRBV14, the J call TRBJ2-3, with TRBD2 matching over 10 bases. CDR3 length equals 18 residues. Trimming cost V 1 base and J 2 bases; bases outside gene matches: 9. Germline loops: CDR1 SGHDN, CDR2 FVKESK. The CDR3 nucleotides are TGTGCCAGCAGCCAAGGGAATCTAGCGGGGGCCATCACAGATACGCAGTATTTT. Translation gives CASSQGNLAGAITDTQYF.

The J gene is TRBJ1-4, the V gene TRBV5-6; 9 positions agree with TRBD1. Trimming removed 4 bases from V and 3 bases from J; junction bases left unmatched: 10. CDR3 length: 17 amino acids. The germline V gene has CDR1 SGHDT and CDR2 YYEEEE. The CDR3 sequence is CASSRRDRAGSNEKLFF. In DNA form, the CDR3 reads TGTGCCAGCAGCCGCAGGGACAGGGCTGGATCTAATGAAAAACTGTTTTTT.

This clone was seen a single time. The chain combines TRBV6-2 or TRBV6-3 with TRBJ2-1, with 9 bases that match TRBD2. The CDR3 loop spans 17 amino acids. Germline loops: CDR1 MNHEY, CDR2 SVGEGT. V lost 0 bases to trimming and J lost 7 bases; unmatched junction nucleotides: 10. In nucleotides, the CDR3 is TGTGCCAGCAGTTACTCGAATCTGGCGGGGGGGCCGAATGAGCAGTTCTTC. It specifies CASSYSNLAGGPNEQFF.

The chain employs TRBV2 and TRBJ1-2; 9 bases match TRBD1. V shed 8 bases and J 2 bases; nucleotides not matched to a gene: 3. This CDR3 has 13 residues. Germline V gene sequence: CDR1 SNHLY, CDR2 FYNNEI. CDR3 nucleotide sequence: TGTGCCAGCGGGGGACAGGGAAACTATGGCTACACCTTC. It encodes CASGGQGNYGYTF.

The V gene is TRBV7-3, the J gene TRBJ2-7; D possibly corresponds to TRBD2 (7 bases). CDR1 is SGHTA, CDR2 FQGTGA, per germline. Trimming left V 4 bases short and J 7 bases short, with 17 bases between. The CDR3 is 14 residues long. CDR3 sequence (DNA): TGTGCCAGCAGCTCGGTTGGGGGGGCGGAAGAGCAGTACTTC. Residues: CASSSVGGAEEQYF. The variable domain in full, with the rest retrieved from reference TRBV7-3 and TRBJ2-7, is GAGVSQTPSNKVTEKGKYVELRCDPISGHTALYWYRQSLGQGPEFLIYFQGTGAADDSGLPNDRFFAVRPEGSVSTLKIQRTERGDSAVYLCASSSVGGAEEQYFGPGTRLTVT.

This clone was seen many times. This chain uses TRBV27 with TRBJ2-1; 10 bases are a match to TRBD2. The CDR3 contains 13 residues. The V gene end was trimmed by 10 bases and the J gene end by 9 bases; junction bases not matched to a gene: 9. Germline CDR1 is MNHEY and CDR2 is SMNVEV (reference sequence). The CDR3 sequence: CATSGTSEGEQFF. In DNA, the CDR3 is TGTGCCACCTCCGGGACTAGCGAGGGTGAGCAGTTCTTC.

The V call is TRBV28, the J call TRBJ1-2; TRBD1 agrees at 7 bases. After removal of 7 bases from V and 8 bases from J, the junction contained 16 bases not matched to a gene. In germline, CDR1 is MDHEN, CDR2 SYDVKM. The CDR3 spans 15 residues. In DNA form, the CDR3 reads TGTGCCAGCAACCACCAAGACAGGGTGTCTCAAGGCTACACCTTC. Residues: CASNHQDRVSQGYTF.

The chain couples TRBV15 to TRBJ2-7; D ambiguous. The CDR3 has 15 residues. V lost 0 bases and J lost 5, with 14 bases in between. Per germline, CDR1 LNHNV and CDR2 YYDKDF (reference sequence). Here the CDR3 DNA reads TGTGCCACCAGCAGAGATCTCTTATTACTCGACGAGCAGTACGTC. It codes for CATSRDLLLLDEQYV.

This clone was observed a handful of times. This rearrangement joins TRBV5-1 to TRBJ1-3; D possibly corresponds to TRBD1 (6 bases). Trimming left V 0 bases short and J 2 bases short, with 9 bases between. Germline V lookup: CDR1 SGHRS, CDR2 YFSETQ. The CDR3 loop spans 15 amino acids. The CDR3 loop reads CASSLADSPGNTIYF. The CDR3 nucleotides are TGCGCCAGCAGCTTGGCGGACAGCCCTGGAAACACCATATATTTT.

V usage is TRBV3-1 (or the pseudogene TRBV3-2) and J usage is TRBJ2-5; D is uncertain. Germline lookup yields CDR1 LGHDT and CDR2 YNNKEL (reference sequence). CDR3 size: 13 residues. V dropped 4 bases and J dropped 5 bases, with 11 bases sitting between them. DNA of the CDR3: TGTGCCAGCAGCCCTGGTTGGCGGGAGACCCAGTACTTC. Protein: CASSPGWRETQYF.

The chain recombines TRBV7-8 with TRBJ1-2; D gene uncertain. Germline lookup yields CDR1 SGHVS and CDR2 FQNEAQ. V was pared by 5 bases and J by 2 bases, with 12 bases between. This CDR3 has 14 residues. The CDR3 protein is CASSLQAGNYGYTF. The DNA of the CDR3 is TGTGCCAGCAGCCTGCAAGCAGGAAACTATGGCTACACCTTC. Together with reference TRBV7-8 and TRBJ1-2, the CDR3 gives the full variable domain: GAGVSQSPRYKVAKRGQDVALRCDPISGHVSLFWYQQALGQGPEFLTYFQNEAQLDKSGLPSDRFFAERPEGSVSTLKIQRTQQEDSAVYLCASSLQAGNYGYTFGSGTRLTVV.

The rearrangement uses TRBV7-2 and TRBJ1-2, with D perhaps matching TRBD1 (6 bases). From germline, CDR1 is SGHTA and CDR2 FQGNSA. The V end lost 6 bases, the J end lost 3 bases, and 14 bases lay between the germline ends. The length of the CDR3 is 14 residues. The DNA for the CDR3 is TGTGCCAGCAGGTCACAGGGTTTTTACTATGGCTACACCTTC. Translating gives CASRSQGFYYGYTF.

As DNA, the CDR3 is TGTGCCAGCTCACCGGGGCACGGCAACTATGGCTACACCTTC. The encoded protein is CASSPGHGNYGYTF. The chain recombines TRBV18 with TRBJ1-2, with a tentative D call TRBD1 (5 bases). Trimming stripped 3 bases from V and 2 bases from J, with 10 bases between. This CDR3 comprises 14 residues. CDR1 KGHSH and CDR2 LQKENI come from the germline V gene.

The rearrangement links TRBV6-6 to TRBJ2-5; a weak D match, TRBD2 (6 bases). Germline V gene sequence: CDR1 MNHNY, CDR2 SVGAGI (reference sequence). Deletions cut 7 bases from V and 4 bases from J, with 16 bases between. CDR3 length: 14 residues. CDR3 nucleotide sequence: TGTGCCAGCATAGGTGGGGGGTTCCCAGAGACCCAGTACTTC. It is translated as CASIGGGFPETQYF.

The chain combines TRBV5-4 with TRBJ1-2; D remains ambiguous. Trimming removed 1 base from V and 7 bases from J, with 17 bases in between. Germline values: CDR1 SGHNT, CDR2 YYREEE (reference sequence). This CDR3 is 15 amino acids long. The CDR3 sequence is CASSLPPQVVLGYTF. CDR3 bases: TGTGCCAGCAGCTTGCCCCCCCAGGTCGTCCTTGGCTACACCTTC. Drawing the rest from reference TRBV5-4 and TRBJ1-2, the complete variable domain is ETGVTQSPTHLIKTRGQQVTLRCSSQSGHNTVSWYQQALGQGPQFIFQYYREEENGRGNFPPRFSGLQFPNYSSELNVNALELDDSALYLCASSLPPQVVLGYTFGSGTRLTVV.

This sequence joins TRBV7-2 and TRBJ2-1; 8 positions match TRBD2. Germline V CDR1 and CDR2: SGHTA, FQGNSA. J gave up 15 bases and V 2 bases, and 6 bases lay outside the gene matches. This CDR3 is 12 amino acids long. CDR3 sequence: CASSLSLAGLFF. The CDR3 nucleotides are TGTGCCAGCAGCTTAAGTCTAGCGGGTTTGTTCTTC.

The chain employs TRBV5-6 and TRBJ1-5; TRBD1 agrees at 7 bases. V trimming: 1 base; J trimming: 3 bases; junction bases outside the gene matches: 4. The CDR3 spans 15 residues. CDR1 is SGHDT, CDR2 YYEEEE, per germline. CDR3 DNA: TGTGCCAGCAGCTTGTTGGGACAGTTCAATCAGCCCCAGCATTTT. This encodes CASSLLGQFNQPQHF.

The table lists this clone with a few counts. The chain combines TRBV5-1 with TRBJ1-1; D is uncertain. The CDR3 contains 17 residues. Germline CDR1 SGHRS, CDR2 YFSETQ. V lost 1 base and J lost 0, with 16 bases in between. CDR3 residues: CASSLWGATQMNTEAFF. The CDR3 region has the DNA TGCGCCAGCAGCTTGTGGGGAGCAACCCAAATGAACACTGAAGCTTTCTTT. Full variable domain (outside the CDR3, taken from reference TRBV5-1 and TRBJ1-1): KAGVTQTPRYLIKTRGQQVTLSCSPISGHRSVSWYQQTPGQGLQFLFEYFSETQRNKGNFPGRFSGRQFSNSRSEMNVSTLELGDSALYLCASSLWGATQMNTEAFFGQGTRLTVV.

The rearrangement uses TRBV10-1 and TRBJ2-4, with TRBD2 identical over 10 bases. The germline V gene has CDR1 WNHNN and CDR2 SYGVQD (reference sequence). The CDR3 totals 15 residues. V trimming: 8 bases; J trimming: 8 bases; junction bases outside the gene matches: 12. Written as DNA, the CDR3 is TGCGCCAGCGCGGTAGCGGGGGGCCGGGCGGACATTCAGTACTTC. This translates into CASAVAGGRADIQYF.

The chain uses TRBV10-3 and TRBJ2-7; no clear D. Germline V gene sequence: CDR1 ENHRY, CDR2 SYGVKD. Trimming cost V 5 bases and J 2 bases, with 13 bases left between them. CDR3 length: 14 amino acids. The CDR3 reads CAISSTAMAYEQYF. The CDR3 DNA sequence: TGTGCCATCAGTTCTACCGCAATGGCCTACGAGCAGTACTTC.

The chain combines TRBV27 with TRBJ1-3, with D unclear. The germline CDR1 and CDR2 sequences are MNHEY and SMNVEV (reference sequence). Trimming stripped 6 bases from V and 6 bases from J, with 15 bases between. This CDR3 has 14 residues. The CDR3 spells CASRRGRQENTIYF. The DNA of the CDR3 is TGTGCCAGCAGGCGGGGTCGCCAAGAAAACACCATATATTTT.

The chain uses TRBV6-5 and TRBJ2-5; 11 bases agree with TRBD1. CDR3 size: 15 residues. Germline V gene data show CDR1 as MNHEY and CDR2 as SVGAGI. Trimming at V came to 7 bases and at J to 2 bases, leaving 6 bases not matched to a gene. The DNA of the CDR3 is TGTGCCAGCAACCCGGACAGGGGGCGGCAAGAGACCCAGTACTTC. Translated: CASNPDRGRQETQYF.

The genes are TRBV24-1 and TRBJ2-7; 7 bases agree with TRBD1. The germline V gene encodes CDR1 KGHDR and CDR2 SFDVKD. J lost 2 bases, V lost 9 bases, and 12 bases had no gene match. The CDR3 runs to 15 residues. CDR3 coding DNA: TGTGCCACCGCACACCTCCAGACAGGGACCTACGAGCAGTACTTC. The encoded protein is CATAHLQTGTYEQYF.

This chain links TRBV3-1 (or the pseudogene TRBV3-2) with TRBJ1-1; D gene uncertain. V lost 4 bases and J lost 0, with 9 bases in between. The length of the CDR3 is 14 residues. Germline CDR1 LGHDT, CDR2 YNNKEL (reference sequence). The CDR3 loop reads CASSRAHLNTEAFF. CDR3 bases: TGTGCCAGCAGCCGGGCACACCTGAACACTGAAGCTTTCTTT.

This clone appeared once. The rearrangement links TRBV6-5 to TRBJ1-6; no clear D gene. The CDR3 runs to 14 residues. Germline CDR1 is MNHEY and CDR2 is SVGAGI. V was shortened by 5 bases and J by 14 bases, with 19 bases between the two germline ends. CDR3 nucleotides: TGTGCCAGCAGTACCCAAGACGGGAGCCGGGCCCTCCACTTT. Protein: CASSTQDGSRALHF.

The chain couples TRBV6-5 to TRBJ2-7, with a possible D match to TRBD1 (6 bases). This CDR3 has 13 residues. Germline CDR1 MNHEY, CDR2 SVGAGI. V was pared by 2 bases and J by 2 bases, with 7 bases between. The CDR3 region has the DNA TGTGCCAGCAGTTACGGGACACCCTACGAGCAGTACTTC. It codes for CASSYGTPYEQYF.

V is TRBV9 and J is TRBJ1-2; TRBD1 aligns across 7 bases. CDR1 and CDR2 (germline): SGDLS, YYNGEE. Unmatched junction bases numbered 12, after V lost 2 bases and J lost 8 bases. The CDR3 has 15 residues. The CDR3 sequence: CASSVGIEGAGGYTF. The CDR3 DNA is TGTGCCAGCAGCGTTGGGATCGAGGGGGCCGGGGGCTACACCTTC.

This chain links TRBV30 with TRBJ2-7; the match to TRBD1 covers 8 bases. Germline assignment: CDR1 GTSNPN and CDR2 SVGIG (reference sequence). The CDR3 extends over 14 amino acids. V was clipped by 2 bases and J by 1 base; unmatched bases: 4. The CDR3, as DNA: TGTGCCTGGAGTCCCGGGACAGGATCCTACGAGCAGTACTTC. It encodes CAWSPGTGSYEQYF.